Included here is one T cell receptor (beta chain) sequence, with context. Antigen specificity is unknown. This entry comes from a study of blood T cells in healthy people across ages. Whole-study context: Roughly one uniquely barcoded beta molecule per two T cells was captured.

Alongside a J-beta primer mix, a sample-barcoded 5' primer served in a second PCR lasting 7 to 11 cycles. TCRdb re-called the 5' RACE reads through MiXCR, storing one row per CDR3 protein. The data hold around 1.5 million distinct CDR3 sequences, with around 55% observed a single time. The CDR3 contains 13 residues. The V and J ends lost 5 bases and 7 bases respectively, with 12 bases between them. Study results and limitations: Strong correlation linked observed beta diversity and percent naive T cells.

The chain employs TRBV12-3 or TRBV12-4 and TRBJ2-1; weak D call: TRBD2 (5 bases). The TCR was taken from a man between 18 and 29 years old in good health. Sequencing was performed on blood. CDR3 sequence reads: CASSRPGDNEQFF. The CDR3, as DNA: TGTGCCAGCAGTCGTCCCGGGGATAATGAGCAGTTCTTC.